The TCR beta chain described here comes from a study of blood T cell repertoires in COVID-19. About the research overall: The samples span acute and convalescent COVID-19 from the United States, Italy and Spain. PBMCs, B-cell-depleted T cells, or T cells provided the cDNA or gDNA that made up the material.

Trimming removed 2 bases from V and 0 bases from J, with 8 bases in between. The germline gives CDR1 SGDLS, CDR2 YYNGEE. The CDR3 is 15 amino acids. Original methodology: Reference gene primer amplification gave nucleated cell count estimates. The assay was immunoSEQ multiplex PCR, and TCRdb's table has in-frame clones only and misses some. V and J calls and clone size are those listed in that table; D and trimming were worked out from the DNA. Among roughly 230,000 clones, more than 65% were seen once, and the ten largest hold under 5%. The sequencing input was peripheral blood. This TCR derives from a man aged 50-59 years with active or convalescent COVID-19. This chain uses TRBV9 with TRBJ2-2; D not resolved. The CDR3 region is CASSVYTTNTGELFF. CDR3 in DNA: TGTGCCAGCAGCGTTTATACAACGAACACCGGGGAGCTGTTTTTT.